The present T cell receptor (beta chain) was sequenced within a study of memory CD4+ T cells and cytomegalovirus serostatus. Study-wide background: Of the healthy Belgian adults, eight or nine were CMV seropositive and 20 to 30 seronegative. Overall study findings and caveats: Repertoires predicted CMV serostatus with median bootstrapped AUC of approximately 0.94. CD4+ memory repertoires contained about 40% of the roughly 160 reported CMV TCRbeta sequences.

Generated by immunoSEQ multiplex PCR, the TCRdb table keeps only in-frame clones and is missing some. Of about 52,000 clones in the sample, 80% were seen once. The sort gate was single viable CD3+CD4+CD8-CD45RO+ cells for memory CD4+ T cells. Serostatus was set by detecting CMV pp150, pp28, p38, p52 IgG. On this clone: Its specificity is not known.

The source of this sequence is an adult in good health and CMV-seropositive. Material: memory CD4+ T cells from blood.

The CDR3 sequence: CASSLLGGGNTEAFF. The CDR3 DNA reads TGCGCCAGCAGTTTGTTGGGAGGGGGGAACACTGAAGCTTTCTTT. The chain links TRBV5-1 to TRBJ1-1, with a tentative D call TRBD1 (6 bases). Trimming took 5 bases from V and 1 from J, leaving 15 bases between them. This CDR3 has 15 residues. Germline assignment: CDR1 SGHRS and CDR2 YFSETQ.